This TCR beta chain was captured in a study of T cell responses to AZD1222 COVID-19 vaccine. Per the germline V gene, CDR1 is SGHKS and CDR2 is YYEKEE (reference sequence). The ends were cut back, 2 bases at V and 1 base at J, with 13 bases in the middle. This CDR3 contains 15 residues. Concerning this clone: The antigen remains undetermined.

General study results and limits: Spike-spanning, vaccine-associated CD4 TCRs were dominant at 160-218 and 743-854. With two AZD1222 doses given, Spike-specific TCR breadth and depth both rose.

Sequencing used immunoSEQ multiplex PCR; TCRdb keeps in-frame clones, though not all of them. Among approximately 88,000 clones, around 80% were seen once, and the ten largest hold under 25%. The genes are TRBV5-5 and TRBJ2-7, with D tentatively TRBD2 (6 bases). The sample here was peripheral blood, taken on day 0 of AZD1222 vaccination. The receptor was isolated from an adult in good health. CDR3 bases: TGTGCCAGCAGCTTTGGGGGGTTGGGATCCTACGAGCAGTACTTC. Amino acids: CASSFGGLGSYEQYF.